The T cell receptor beta chain described here comes from a study of shared clonotypes between healthy human individuals. This table comes from immunoSEQ multiplex PCR, and its TCRdb copy is limited to in-frame clones, with some not included. This repertoire shows about 600,000 clones, about 98% found once; its top ten account for 0.3%. Germline-derived CDR1 and CDR2 are SEHNR and FQNEAQ (reference sequence). The ends lost 1 base at V and 7 bases at J; junction bases unmatched: 9. This CDR3 has 16 residues. Terminally differentiated effector memory CD45RA+ cells were excluded from the naive CD8 cells, which were CD45RO-negative and positively selected for CCR7. There were no recent acute infections or vaccinations among the donors, who were healthy HIV-negative adults. There were only Caucasian adults among the donors, and all lived in Nashville, Tennessee.

The TCR originated in a man under 40 in good health. The rearrangement links TRBV7-9 to TRBJ2-1; 8 nucleotides match TRBD2. The specimen was naive CD8+ T cells sorted from blood. In nucleotides, the CDR3 is TGTGCCAGCAGCTTAGTACGTAGCGGGACGGGGAATGAGCAGTTCTTC. Translation gives CASSLVRSGTGNEQFF. The whole variable domain, filled in from reference TRBV7-9 and TRBJ2-1, reads DTGVSQNPRHKITKRGQNVTFRCDPISEHNRLYWYRQTLGQGPEFLTYFQNEAQLEKSRLLSDRFSAERPKGSFSTLEIQRTEQGDSAMYLCASSLVRSGTGNEQFFGPGTRLTVL.